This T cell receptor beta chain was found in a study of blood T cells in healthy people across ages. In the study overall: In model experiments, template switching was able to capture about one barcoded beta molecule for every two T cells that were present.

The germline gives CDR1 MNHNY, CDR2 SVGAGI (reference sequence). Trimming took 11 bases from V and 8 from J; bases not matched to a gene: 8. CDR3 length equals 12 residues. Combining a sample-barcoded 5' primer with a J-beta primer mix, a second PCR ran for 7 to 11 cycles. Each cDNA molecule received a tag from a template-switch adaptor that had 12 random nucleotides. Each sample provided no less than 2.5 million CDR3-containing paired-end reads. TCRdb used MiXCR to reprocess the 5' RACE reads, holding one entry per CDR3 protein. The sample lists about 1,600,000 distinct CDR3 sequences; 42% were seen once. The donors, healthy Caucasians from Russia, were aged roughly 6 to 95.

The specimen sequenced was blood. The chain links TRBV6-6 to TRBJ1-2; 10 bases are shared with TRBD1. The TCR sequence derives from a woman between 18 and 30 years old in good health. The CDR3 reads CAGMGQGRGYTF. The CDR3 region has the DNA TGTGCCGGGATGGGACAGGGGAGAGGCTACACCTTC.